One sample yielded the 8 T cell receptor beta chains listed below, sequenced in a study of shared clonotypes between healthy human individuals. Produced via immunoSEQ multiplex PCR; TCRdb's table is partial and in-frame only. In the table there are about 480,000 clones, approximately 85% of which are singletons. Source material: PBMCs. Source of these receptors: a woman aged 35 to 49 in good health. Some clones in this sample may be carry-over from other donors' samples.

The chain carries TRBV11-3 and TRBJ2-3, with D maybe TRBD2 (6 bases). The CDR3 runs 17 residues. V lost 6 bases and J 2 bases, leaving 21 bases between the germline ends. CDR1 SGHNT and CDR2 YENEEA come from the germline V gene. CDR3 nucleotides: TGTGCCAGCAGTTCCGGGACTTACCCTTCCAACACAGATACGCAGTATTTT. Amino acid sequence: CASSSGTYPSNTDTQYF. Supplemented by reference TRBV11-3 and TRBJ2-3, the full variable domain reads EAGVVQSPRYKIIEKKQPVAFWCNPISGHNTLYWYLQNLGQGPELLIRYENEEAVDDSQLPKDRFSAERLKGVDSTLKIQPAELGDSAVYLCASSSGTYPSNTDTQYFGPGTRLTVL.

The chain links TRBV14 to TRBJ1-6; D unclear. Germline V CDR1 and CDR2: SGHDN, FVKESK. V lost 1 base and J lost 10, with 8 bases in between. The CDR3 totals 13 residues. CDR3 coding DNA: TGTGCCAGCAGCCAAGCCCTGAGCTCACCCCTCCACTTT. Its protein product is CASSQALSSPLHF.

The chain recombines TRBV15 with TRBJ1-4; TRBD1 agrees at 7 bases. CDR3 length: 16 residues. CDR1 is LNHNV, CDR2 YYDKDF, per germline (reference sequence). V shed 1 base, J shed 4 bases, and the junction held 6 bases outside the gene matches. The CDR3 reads CATSRGRDSLNEKLFF. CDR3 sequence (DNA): TGTGCCACCAGCAGAGGGCGGGACAGCCTTAATGAAAAACTGTTTTTT.

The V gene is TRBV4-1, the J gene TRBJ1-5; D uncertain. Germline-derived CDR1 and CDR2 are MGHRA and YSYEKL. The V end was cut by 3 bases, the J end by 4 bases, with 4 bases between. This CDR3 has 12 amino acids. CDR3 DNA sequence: TGCGCCAGCAGCCACCCTAATCAGCCCCAGCATTTT. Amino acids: CASSHPNQPQHF.

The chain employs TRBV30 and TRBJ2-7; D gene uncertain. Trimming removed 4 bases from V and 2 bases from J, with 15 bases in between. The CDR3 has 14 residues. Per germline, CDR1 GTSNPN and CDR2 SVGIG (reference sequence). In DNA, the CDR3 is TGTGCCTGGAACCGGCCAGATTGGACCTACGAGCAGTACTTC. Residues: CAWNRPDWTYEQYF.

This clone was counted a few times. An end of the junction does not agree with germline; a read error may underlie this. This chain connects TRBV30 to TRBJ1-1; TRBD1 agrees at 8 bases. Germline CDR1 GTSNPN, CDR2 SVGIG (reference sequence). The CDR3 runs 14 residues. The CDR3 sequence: CAGRPHRGTTEAFF. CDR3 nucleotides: TGTGCCGGGAGACCACACAGGGGGACCACTGAAGCTTTCTTT. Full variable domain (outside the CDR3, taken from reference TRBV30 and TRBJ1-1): SQTIHQWPATLVQPVGSPLSLECTVEGTSNPNLYWYRQAAGRGLQLLFYSVGIGQISSEVPQNLSASRPQDRQFILSSKKLLLSDSGFYLCAGRPHRGTTEAFFGQGTRLTVV.

The CDR3 nucleotides read TGCGCCAGCAGCTTGGAACCCGGGACAATGGAGACCCAGTACTTC. Amino acid sequence: CASSLEPGTMETQYF. This chain connects TRBV5-1 to TRBJ2-5, with TRBD1 as a possible D gene (6 bases). CDR1 is SGHRS, CDR2 YFSETQ, per germline. The CDR3 loop spans 15 amino acids. Deletions cut 0 bases from V and 5 bases from J, with 14 bases between.

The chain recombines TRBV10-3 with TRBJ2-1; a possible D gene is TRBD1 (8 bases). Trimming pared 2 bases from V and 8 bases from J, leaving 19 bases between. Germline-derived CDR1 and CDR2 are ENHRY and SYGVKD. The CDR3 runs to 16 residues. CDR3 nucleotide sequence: TGTGCCATCAGTGAGCTACAGGGGGGGTCTGGCGATGAGCAGTTCTTC. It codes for CAISELQGGSGDEQFF.